This TCR beta chain was recorded in a study of immune evolution from preneoplasia to lung adenocarcinoma. Study-wide background: HLA loss of heterozygosity: roughly 6.4% AIS, about 15% MIA, about 32% ADC, none AAH. Points from the study as a whole: From normal lung to invasive adenocarcinoma, top clone frequencies appeared to decrease. Later-stage lesions seemingly showed higher T cell density and diversity than normal lung.

For this clone: The antigen is undetermined.

Two lung cancer pathologists independently confirmed each histologic diagnosis. The V end lost 3 bases, the J end lost 14 bases, and 21 bases lay between the germline ends. The CDR3 loop spans 14 amino acids. CDR1 is MNHNS and CDR2 is SASEGT in the germline V gene. Sequencing was performed with immunoSEQ multiplex PCR; in TCRdb, only in-frame clones are kept and a portion is missing. This table holds 7,000 or so clones, under 85% found once. This rearrangement joins TRBV6-1 to TRBJ2-3; D may be TRBD1 (5 bases). Material for sequencing was FFPE lung adenocarcinoma in situ tissue. This clonotype was sampled from a person aged 60 to 80 with lung adenocarcinoma. CDR3 amino acids: CASSDLGGHEVWYF. The CDR3 DNA sequence: TGTGCCAGCAGTGATCTTGGCGGACACGAGGTTTGGTATTTT.